What follows describes a single T cell receptor (beta chain). Its specificity is unknown. The germline V gene has CDR1 SNHLY and CDR2 FYNNEI. Trimming at V came to 6 bases and at J to 4 bases, leaving 5 bases not matched to a gene. CDR3 size: 14 residues. Produced via immunoSEQ multiplex PCR; TCRdb's table is partial and in-frame only. The sample includes some 120,000 clones, around 90% of them seen just once. These data are taken from a study of T cell responses to AZD1222 COVID-19 vaccine. Study outcomes and limitations: Donors, mostly white British, included more females; clonal diversity was possibly underestimated. Just a handful of people given AZD1222 tested seropositive at baseline.

The origin of this receptor is an adult in good health. The chain has TRBV2 and TRBJ2-5; 10 bases are a match to TRBD1. The sample consisted of peripheral blood, taken on day 0 of AZD1222 vaccination. The CDR3 DNA reads TGTGCCAGCAGGAGGGACAGGGGCCCAGAGACCCAGTACTTC. Amino acid sequence: CASRRDRGPETQYF.